The clone carrying this T cell receptor delta chain was seen ten or more times. The antigen is not known. A far larger clone differs by one base, so this is likely a read error. Different DNA sequences within this sample yield the same CDR3. The sample belongs to a study of γδ T cells in repeated Plasmodium falciparum infection. At the level of the study: Samples were taken at baseline, before some infections, and 21 days after each.

Study-wide results and limits: Many TCRgamma sequences overlapped between individuals in stable Vgamma9/Vdelta2+ repertoires.

Both TRG and TRD chains were sequenced from each sorted sample. TCRdb re-called clones from the multiplex PCR reads via CATT. This sample carries around 57,000 delta-chain clones, approximately 1.5% of them seen once, and the ten largest clones take about 15%. Flow sorting of PBMC yielded separate Vgamma9/Vdelta2+ and Vdelta2-negative gammadelta T cell populations for bulk repertoire analysis. V was clipped by 2 bases and J by 11 bases, with 12 bases between them. There are 10 residues in the CDR3. Per germline, CDR1 TVYSNPD and CDR2 GDNSRS (reference sequence). The chain couples TRDV3 to TRDJ1; D gene uncertain. Specimen: gamma-delta T cells from blood. The TCR originated in a pool of human donors (malaria-infected and uninfected, not separated). The CDR3 bases are TGTGCCTTTCGATTGAGTAAGCTCATCTTT. This translates into CAFRLSKLIF.